This TCR beta chain was captured in a study of cytomegalovirus exposure and HLA in healthy donors. Study outcomes and limitations: The study found most TCR sequences rare, yet found some public TCRs in many donors.

From the roughly 120-subject validation cohort, which was separate from the roughly 710-subject first cohort, the donors were drawn. Sequencing was performed with immunoSEQ multiplex PCR; in TCRdb, only in-frame clones are kept and a portion is missing. The sample records 65,000 to 85,000 clones, 85% to 95% being singletons. The V gene's germline CDR1 is SGDLS and CDR2 YYNGEE. This CDR3 contains 15 residues. Trimming left V 3 bases short and J 5 bases short, with 17 bases between. Comment on this clone: What it binds is unknown.

Source material: PBMCs. The rearrangement uses TRBV9 and TRBJ1-1, with D perhaps TRBD1 (5 bases). The sequence was obtained from a woman aged 18-29 years in good health and CMV-seronegative. Written as DNA, the CDR3 is TGTGCCAGCAGCGGAACACCCGGGGCGGGAACTGAAGCTTTCTTT. The encoded protein is CASSGTPGAGTEAFF.